This T cell receptor (beta chain) was identified in a study of T cell repertoires in cytomegalovirus infection. About the research overall: A matching HLA type, together with CMV infection, was signaled by public TCR beta signatures. Whole-study results and caveats: HLA-C-restricted CMV-specific TCR beta clonotypes prevailed in the ex vivo response. People with CMV and the relevant HLA were identified by cumulative public TCR beta family frequency.

As concerns this clonotype: Its specificity is unknown.

TCRdb ran MiXCR on the reads and lists one entry per CDR3 protein. The sample holds around 630,000 distinct CDR3 sequences; approximately 25% are singletons and the top ten take 7.5% to 9%. V was shortened by 3 bases and J by 4 bases, with 13 bases between the two germline ends. Looked up from germline, CDR1 is LGHNT and CDR2 is FRNRAP. This CDR3 region has 15 residues. This sequence was found in a human donor in good health (CMV status not recorded). Some clones in this sample may be carry-over from other donors' samples. V gene TRBV12-5 combines with J gene TRBJ2-1; the D gene is possibly TRBD2 (6 bases). The sample taken for sequencing was CD8+ T cells from PBMCs. Here the CDR3 DNA reads TGTGCTAGTGGTTTTGCGCGGGGCCGATACAATGAGCAGTTCTTC. Translation: CASGFARGRYNEQFF.